This T cell receptor (beta chain) was recorded in a study of blood T cell repertoires in COVID-19. Overall study: The United States, Italy and Spain provided the acute and convalescent COVID-19 samples. The cDNA or gDNA used as material had been derived from T cells, B-cell-depleted T cells, or PBMCs.

The V gene's germline CDR1 is SGHRS and CDR2 YFSETQ. The CDR3 is 14 amino acids. V was shortened by 0 bases and J by 3 bases, with 10 bases between the two germline ends. Per the study methods: Amplification with reference gene primers provided the estimates of nucleated cell counts. The assay was immunoSEQ multiplex PCR, and TCRdb's table has in-frame clones only and misses some. V and J calls and clone size are given by that table; D and trimming were obtained from the DNA. The sample has 100,000 or so clones, about nine tenths seen once; the top ten hold 0.85% to 1%. The clonotype was recovered from a man between 60 and 70 years old with acute or convalescent COVID-19. The J gene is TRBJ2-7, the V gene TRBV5-1; D gene ambiguous. The sequencing sample was made of peripheral blood. CDR3 nucleotides: TGCGCCAGCAGCTTGGACTTTAACCGCTACGAGCAGTACGTC. It is translated as CASSLDFNRYEQYV.